This TCR beta chain was captured by sequencing in a study of brain T cells in children with intractable seizures. Study observations and caveats: Clones missing pre-surgery may reflect undersampling of that blood sample.

The J segment lost 2 bases and the V segment lost 3 bases, leaving 5 bases of the junction unmatched. This CDR3 is 14 amino acids long. Germline V lookup: CDR1 DFQATT, CDR2 SNEGSKA (reference sequence). Sequencing was performed with immunoSEQ multiplex PCR; in TCRdb, only in-frame clones are kept and a portion is missing. The sample has approximately 330,000 clones; 85% to 95% are singletons. Regarding this clone: The target antigen is unknown.

Time point specified: blood from clinic visit 5 months post-surgery; TSC patient then seizure free. Before surgery, patients took at least one anti-epileptic drug. The source is a boy less than two years old with tuberous sclerosis and intractable seizures. This specimen was peripheral blood, taken more than 4 months after surgery. V usage is TRBV20-1 and J usage is TRBJ2-3, with TRBD1 identical over 7 bases. The CDR3 DNA follows: TGCAGTGCTAGTCGGGACAGATCCACAGATACGCAGTATTTT. Translation gives CSASRDRSTDTQYF.